These 8 T cell receptor beta chains share one sample of origin, sequenced in a study of Graves' ophthalmopathy and Graves' hyperthyroidism. TCR beta CDR3 amplification used RNA transcripts. Second-round multiplex PCR came after first-round RT-PCR with HTBI primers. TCRdb processed the multiplex PCR reads anew with MiXCR; each CDR3 protein has one entry. Among about 420,000 distinct CDR3 sequences listed, 20% to 25% were seen once. Sample: peripheral blood. The source of these receptors is a young woman with stable Graves' hyperthyroidism.

This clonotype was found many times. The V call is TRBV20-1, the J call TRBJ1-1; 8 bases align to TRBD1. This CDR3 has 13 amino acids. CDR1 is DFQATT, CDR2 SNEGSKA, per germline (reference sequence). V was pared by 5 bases and J by 3 bases, with 5 bases of the junction left unmatched. The CDR3 coding sequence is TGCAGTGCTCCCAACAGGGGGGACACTGAAGCTTTCTTT. This translates into CSAPNRGDTEAFF.

The chain couples TRBV12-3 or TRBV12-4 to TRBJ2-5; 8 bases are shared with TRBD1. The length of the CDR3 is 16 residues. V shed 8 bases, J shed 2 bases, and the junction held 13 bases outside the gene matches. CDR3 sequence: CASSTTGQEQQETQYF. The CDR3 region has the DNA TGTGCCAGCTCCACGACGGGACAGGAGCAGCAAGAGACCCAGTACTTC.

Ten or more counts support this clonotype. This may stem from a read error, because a much larger clone lies one nucleotide away. CDR3: CASSYGVDTEAFF. CDR3 nucleotide sequence: TGTGCCAGCAGTTACGGGGTGGACACTGAAGCTTTCTTT. This chain joins TRBV6-5 and TRBJ1-1; D is undetermined. V lost 2 bases and J 3 bases, leaving 7 bases between the germline ends. The CDR3 extends over 13 amino acids. The germline V gene has CDR1 MNHEY and CDR2 SVGAGI.

The CDR3 DNA reads as TGTGCCAGCAGTTCATTCGGGACAGATGGAAACACCATATATTTT. It codes for CASSSFGTDGNTIYF. The chain uses TRBV6-5 and TRBJ1-3, with 7 bases fitting TRBD1. Germline V lookup: CDR1 MNHEY, CDR2 SVGAGI. V trimming: 4 bases; J trimming: 3 bases; junction bases outside the gene matches: 6. The CDR3 is 15 residues long.

This clonotype was detected many times. The gene calls are TRBV29-1 and TRBJ2-1, with 10 positions matching TRBD2. The CDR3 extends over 13 amino acids. Germline V gene data show CDR1 as SQVTM and CDR2 as ANQGSEA. V trimming: 5 bases; J trimming: 8 bases; junction bases outside the gene matches: 6. The CDR3 DNA reads TGCAGCGTTTCAGCGGGAGGGTTCCATGAGCAGTTCTTC. This encodes CSVSAGGFHEQFF.

This clonotype was seen repeatedly, ten times or more. The gene calls are TRBV19 and TRBJ1-6; a possible D gene is TRBD1 (5 bases). The V gene's germline CDR1 is LNHDA and CDR2 SQIVND (reference sequence). The CDR3 extends over 11 amino acids. The ends were cut back, 11 bases at V and 12 bases at J, with 14 bases in the middle. Written as DNA, the CDR3 is TGTGCCCCCAGACAGTTTCGACCCCTCCACTTT. Protein product: CAPRQFRPLHF.

Many counts were recorded for this clonotype. The V gene is TRBV6-1, the J gene TRBJ1-1; no clear D. V was pared by 6 bases and J by 0 bases, with 8 bases between. The germline V gene has CDR1 MNHNS and CDR2 SASEGT. The length of the CDR3 is 13 residues. The CDR3 DNA is TGTGCCAGCAGCATACGTATGAACACTGAAGCTTTCTTT. Translated, it gives CASSIRMNTEAFF.

In its sample, this clonotype was seen many times. The rearrangement joins TRBV28 to TRBJ2-7; TRBD1 aligns across 7 bases. CDR3 size: 13 residues. Per germline, CDR1 MDHEN and CDR2 SYDVKM. V shed 6 bases and J 3 bases; nucleotides not matched to a gene: 5. The CDR3 is CASSPTGIYEQYF. The CDR3 DNA reads TGTGCCAGCAGCCCGACAGGGATCTACGAGCAGTACTTC.